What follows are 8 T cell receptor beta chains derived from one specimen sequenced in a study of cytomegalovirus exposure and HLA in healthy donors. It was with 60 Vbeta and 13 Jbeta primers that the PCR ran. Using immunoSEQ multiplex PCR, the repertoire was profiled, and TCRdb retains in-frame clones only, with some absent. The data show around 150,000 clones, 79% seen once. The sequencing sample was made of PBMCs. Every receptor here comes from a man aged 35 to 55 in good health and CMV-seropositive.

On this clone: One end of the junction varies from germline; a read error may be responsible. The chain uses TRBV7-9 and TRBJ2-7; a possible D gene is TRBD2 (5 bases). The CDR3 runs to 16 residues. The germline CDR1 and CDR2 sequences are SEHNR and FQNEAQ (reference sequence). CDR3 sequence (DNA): TGTTCCAGCAGCCCCCCGTCGGGGAGAGTTGTCTACGAGCAGTACTTC. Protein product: CSSSPPSGRVVYEQYF.

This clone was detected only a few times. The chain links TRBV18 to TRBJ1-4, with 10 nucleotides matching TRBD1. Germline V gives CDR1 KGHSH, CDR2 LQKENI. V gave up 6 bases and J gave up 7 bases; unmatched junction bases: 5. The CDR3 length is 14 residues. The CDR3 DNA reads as TGTGCCAGCTCGTCCGGGACAGGGGCTGAAAAACTGTTTTTT. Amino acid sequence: CASSSGTGAEKLFF. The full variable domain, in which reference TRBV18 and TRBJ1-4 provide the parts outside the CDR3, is NAGVMQNPRHLVRRRGQEARLRCSPMKGHSHVYWYRQLPEEGLKFMVYLQKENIIDESGMPKERFSAEFPKEGPSILRIQQVVRGDSAAYFCASSSGTGAEKLFFGSGTQLSVL.

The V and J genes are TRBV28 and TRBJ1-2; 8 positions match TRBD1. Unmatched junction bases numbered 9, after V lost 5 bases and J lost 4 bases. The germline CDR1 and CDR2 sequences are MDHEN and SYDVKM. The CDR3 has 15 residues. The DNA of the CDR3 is TGTGCCAGCAGTGATGGACAGGGAATTATCTATGGCTACACCTTC. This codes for CASSDGQGIIYGYTF.

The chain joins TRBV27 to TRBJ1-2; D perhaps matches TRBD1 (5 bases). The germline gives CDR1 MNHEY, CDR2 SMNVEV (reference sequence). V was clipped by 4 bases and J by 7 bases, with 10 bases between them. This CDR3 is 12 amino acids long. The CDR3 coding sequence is TGTGCCAGCAGTTCAGGGCTCAGTGGCTACACCTTC. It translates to CASSSGLSGYTF.

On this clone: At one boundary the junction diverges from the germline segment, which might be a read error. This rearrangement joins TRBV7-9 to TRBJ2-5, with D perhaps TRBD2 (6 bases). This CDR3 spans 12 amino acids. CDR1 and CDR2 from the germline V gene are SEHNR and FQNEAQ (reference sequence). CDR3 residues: CSSAGLRETQYF. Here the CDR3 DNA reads TGTTCCAGCGCGGGACTCCGAGAGACCCAGTACTTC.

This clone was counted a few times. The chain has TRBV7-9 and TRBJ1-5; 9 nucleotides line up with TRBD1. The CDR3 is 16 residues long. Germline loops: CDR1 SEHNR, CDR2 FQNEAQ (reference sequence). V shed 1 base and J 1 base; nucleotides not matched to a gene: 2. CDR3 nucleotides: TGTGCCAGCAGCTTAGGACAGGGGGTAAGCAATCAGCCCCAGCATTTT. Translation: CASSLGQGVSNQPQHF.

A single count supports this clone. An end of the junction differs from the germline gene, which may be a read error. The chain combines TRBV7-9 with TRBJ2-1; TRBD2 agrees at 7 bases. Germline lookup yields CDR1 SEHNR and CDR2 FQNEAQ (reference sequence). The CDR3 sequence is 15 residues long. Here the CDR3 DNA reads TGTTCCAGCAGCCCACAAGGGGCGGGAGAAGGGGAGCAGTTCTTC. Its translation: CSSSPQGAGEGEQFF.

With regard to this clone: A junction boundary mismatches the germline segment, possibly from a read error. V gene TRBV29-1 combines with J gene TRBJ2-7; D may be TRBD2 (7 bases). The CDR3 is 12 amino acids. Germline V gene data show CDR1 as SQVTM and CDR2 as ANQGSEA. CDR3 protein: CSVERGGYERYF. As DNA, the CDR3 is TGCAGCGTTGAAAGGGGGGGCTACGAGCGGTACTTC.